The 22 T cell receptor beta chains below come from one sample, sequenced in a study of blood T cell repertoires in COVID-19. Sequencing used immunoSEQ multiplex PCR; TCRdb keeps in-frame clones, though not all of them. The sample records roughly 250,000 clones, 80% to 90% being singletons. Source material: peripheral blood. All receptors come from a woman aged 40 to 50 with acute or convalescent COVID-19.

The chain combines TRBV7-8 with TRBJ1-2; possibly TRBD1 for D (5 bases). The germline gives CDR1 SGHVS, CDR2 FQNEAQ. There are 12 residues in the CDR3. V was cut by 5 bases and J by 8 bases, with 12 bases left in between. CDR3 protein: CASSPRAGGYTF. Written as DNA, the CDR3 is TGTGCCAGCAGCCCCAGGGCAGGGGGCTACACCTTC.

The V call is TRBV9, the J call TRBJ1-3; D ambiguous. Germline loops: CDR1 SGDLS, CDR2 YYNGEE. The CDR3 covers 17 residues. V was pared by 0 bases and J by 2 bases, with 15 bases between. In nucleotides, the CDR3 is TGTGCCAGCAGCGTAGGTTCCAGGCTGAACACTGGAAACACCATATATTTT. It translates to CASSVGSRLNTGNTIYF.

The rearrangement links TRBV6-6 to TRBJ1-5, with D possibly TRBD1 on 5 matching bases. Germline V gives CDR1 MNHNY, CDR2 SVGAGI (reference sequence). With 2 bases removed from V and 7 bases from J, the gap between germline ends came to 9 bases. CDR3 length: 13 residues. The CDR3 protein is CASSYGRGQPQHF. For the CDR3, the DNA is TGTGCCAGCAGTTACGGGCGGGGGCAGCCCCAGCATTTT.

The rearrangement joins TRBV4-2 to TRBJ2-6, with 14 bases that match TRBD2. This CDR3 comprises 16 residues. Germline V gene lookup returns CDR1 LGHNA and CDR2 YNFKEQ. Trimming cost V 4 bases and J 6 bases; bases outside gene matches: 2. The CDR3 loop reads CASSLTSGGEANVLTF. The CDR3 nucleotides read TGTGCCAGCAGCCTGACTAGCGGGGGGGAGGCCAACGTCCTGACTTTC.

The rearrangement uses TRBV28 and TRBJ2-1, with a tentative D call TRBD1 (6 bases). The V gene's germline CDR1 is MDHEN and CDR2 SYDVKM. This CDR3 contains 13 residues. V lost 4 bases and J lost 4, with 8 bases in between. CDR3 sequence: CASSSGQYNEQFF. The CDR3 region has the DNA TGTGCCAGCAGTTCCGGACAGTACAATGAGCAGTTCTTC.

The rearrangement links TRBV5-4 to TRBJ2-5; D ambiguous. With 1 base removed from V and 2 bases from J, the gap between germline ends came to 12 bases. Looked up from germline, CDR1 is SGHNT and CDR2 is YYREEE (reference sequence). This CDR3 contains 15 residues. Written as DNA, the CDR3 is TGTGCCAGCAGCTTGTTTACAGAACTTCAAGAGACCCAGTACTTC. It translates to CASSLFTELQETQYF.

The chain joins TRBV19 to TRBJ1-5, with TRBD1 matching 7 bases. CDR1 and CDR2 from the germline V gene are LNHDA and SQIVND (reference sequence). CDR3 length: 15 amino acids. J was trimmed by 4 bases and V by 1 base; bases with no gene match: 4. As DNA, the CDR3 is TGTGCCAGTAGTATAGGACAGGGACCTAATCAGCCCCAGCATTTT. Amino acids: CASSIGQGPNQPQHF.

The chain couples TRBV5-1 to TRBJ1-4, with 7 positions matching TRBD1. CDR1 and CDR2 (germline): SGHRS, YFSETQ. This CDR3 is 14 amino acids long. V lost 2 bases, J lost 5 bases, and 3 bases stayed unmatched. CDR3 protein: CASSFLQGNEKLFF. CDR3 DNA sequence: TGCGCCAGCAGCTTTTTACAGGGGAATGAAAAACTGTTTTTT.

This chain joins TRBV5-1 and TRBJ1-1; 9 bases are a match to TRBD1. Germline CDR1 is SGHRS and CDR2 is YFSETQ. V shed 7 bases and J 8 bases; nucleotides not matched to a gene: 12. This CDR3 region has 14 residues. The CDR3 spells CASSPSGQGTEAFF. In nucleotides, the CDR3 is TGCGCCAGCTCCCCTTCGGGACAGGGAACCGAAGCTTTCTTT.

This chain's CDR3 is CASSRTAPYEQYV. In DNA form, the CDR3 reads TGTGCCAGCAGCCGGACAGCCCCCTACGAGCAGTACGTC. The rearrangement uses TRBV5-6 and TRBJ2-7, with D possibly matching TRBD1 (6 bases). The CDR3 loop spans 13 amino acids. Looked up from germline, CDR1 is SGHDT and CDR2 is YYEEEE. V lost 4 bases to trimming and J lost 2 bases, with 10 bases between them.

This clone was detected a few times. This chain uses TRBV6-4 with TRBJ2-7, with 10 bases aligning to TRBD1. Looked up from germline, CDR1 is MRHNA and CDR2 is SNTAGT. V was pared by 6 bases and J by 5 bases, with 7 bases of the junction left unmatched. The CDR3 extends over 14 amino acids. CDR3 DNA: TGTGCCAGCAGGACCGGGACAGGGGAGAACGAGCAGTACGTC. This gives the protein CASRTGTGENEQYV.

This clone showed up just once. CDR3 loop: CASSPERTQETQYF. The CDR3 bases are TGTGCCAGCAGCCCCGAGCGGACTCAAGAGACCCAGTACTTC. The rearrangement uses TRBV7-9 and TRBJ2-5; D is possibly TRBD2 (5 bases). V dropped 5 bases and J dropped 2 bases, with 12 bases sitting between them. CDR1 is SEHNR and CDR2 is FQNEAQ in the germline V gene (reference sequence). The CDR3 has 14 amino acids.

The genes are TRBV7-3 and TRBJ2-2, with TRBD2 as a possible D gene (5 bases). This CDR3 spans 15 amino acids. Trimming removed 5 bases at V and 6 bases at J, with 16 bases between. CDR1 is SGHTA and CDR2 is FQGTGA in the germline V gene. The chain's CDR3 is CASSRTSVGAGELFF. The CDR3 coding sequence is TGTGCCAGCAGCCGCACATCGGTCGGGGCCGGGGAGCTGTTTTTT.

J is TRBJ1-2 and V is TRBV12-5; 10 bases map to TRBD1. CDR1 and CDR2 (germline): LGHNT, FRNRAP. CDR3 size: 18 residues. With V trimmed by 3 bases and J by 6 bases, 16 bases remained unmatched. The CDR3 DNA sequence: TGTGCTAGTGGTTTCGTGGGGATGGGGACAGGGGACGGGGATGGCTACACCTTC. It yields the protein CASGFVGMGTGDGDGYTF.

A few counts support this clone. The CDR3 region is CASRRGAKNIQYF. CDR3 nucleotide sequence: TGTGCCAGCCGCAGGGGAGCCAAAAACATTCAGTACTTC. V is TRBV12-3 or TRBV12-4 and J is TRBJ2-4; D is possibly TRBD1 (6 bases). V lost 8 bases and J lost 0, with 8 bases in between. The CDR3 loop spans 13 amino acids.

The chain has TRBV30 and TRBJ2-2; 8 positions agree with TRBD2. CDR1 and CDR2 from the germline V gene are GTSNPN and SVGIG (reference sequence). There are 14 residues in the CDR3. The V and J ends lost 1 base and 7 bases, in that order; junction bases with no gene match: 5. Here the CDR3 reads CAWSAGGPSGELFF. CDR3 DNA: TGTGCCTGGAGTGCGGGGGGGCCGAGCGGGGAGCTGTTTTTT.

This sequence joins TRBV7-9 and TRBJ1-1; D is unclear. CDR3 length: 12 residues. Trimming shortened V by 4 bases and J by 11 bases, and 14 bases separated the two germline ends. Germline V gives CDR1 SEHNR, CDR2 FQNEAQ (reference sequence). In DNA form, the CDR3 reads TGTGCCAGCAGCTCCCCCGGCCGGAGTGCTTTCTTT. Amino acid sequence: CASSSPGRSAFF.

V usage is TRBV7-2 and J usage is TRBJ1-5; D remains ambiguous. The CDR3 length is 13 residues. Germline CDR1 and CDR2: SGHTA and FQGNSA. Trimming cost V 4 bases and J 3 bases, with 7 bases left between them. The CDR3 spells CASSSGLNQPQHF. The DNA of the CDR3 is TGTGCCAGCAGCTCCGGACTCAATCAGCCCCAGCATTTT. The full variable domain, its missing parts supplied by reference TRBV7-2 and TRBJ1-5, is GAGVSQSPSNKVTEKGKDVELRCDPISGHTALYWYRQSLGQGLEFLIYFQGNSAPDKSGLPSDRFSAERTGGSVSTLTIQRTQQEDSAVYLCASSSGLNQPQHFGDGTRLSIL.

This clone was found a few times. The rearrangement links TRBV10-1 to TRBJ2-6; D remains unclear. This CDR3 spans 13 amino acids. Germline loops: CDR1 WNHNN, CDR2 SYGVQD (reference sequence). V lost 7 bases, J lost 0 bases, and 4 bases lay in between. The CDR3 DNA reads as TGCGCCAGCAACATCTCTGGGGCCAACGTCCTGACTTTC. This encodes CASNISGANVLTF.

J is TRBJ1-1 and V is TRBV12-5; D not certain. This CDR3 region has 13 residues. Germline lookup yields CDR1 LGHNT and CDR2 FRNRAP. Deletions cut 0 bases from V and 4 bases from J, with 6 bases between. The CDR3 loop is CASGLVLLTEAFF. The CDR3, as DNA: TGTGCTAGTGGTTTGGTACTTCTCACTGAAGCTTTCTTT.

This clone is a singleton in its sample. The V and J genes are TRBV19 and TRBJ2-5; 7 bases are a match to TRBD2. The CDR3 covers 16 residues. The germline V gene has CDR1 LNHDA and CDR2 SQIVND (reference sequence). The V gene end was trimmed by 2 bases and the J gene end by 5 bases; junction bases not matched to a gene: 11. For the CDR3, the DNA is TGTGCCAGTAGTATATCCAGCGGGGCGACGGGGGAGACCCAGTACTTC. It yields the protein CASSISSGATGETQYF.

The rearrangement joins TRBV7-7 to TRBJ2-5; 10 bases map to TRBD2. The J segment lost 6 bases and the V segment lost 1 base, leaving 8 bases of the junction unmatched. The CDR3 loop spans 16 amino acids. Germline V lookup: CDR1 SSHAT, CDR2 FNYEAQ (reference sequence). CDR3 DNA sequence: TGTGCCAGCAGCTTAGGTGGAGCGGGGGGGCCACAGACCCAGTACTTC. It specifies CASSLGGAGGPQTQYF.